The subject of this entry is one T cell receptor beta chain. V was pared by 4 bases and J by 1 base, with 0 bases of the junction left unmatched. The CDR3 is made up of 12 amino acids. Per germline, CDR1 SQVTM and CDR2 ANQGSEA. These data come from a study of glioma-infiltrating T cells after dendritic cell vaccination. Sample time point: after dendritic cell vaccination, including at tumor progression/relapse. The protocol was immunoSEQ multiplex PCR, while the TCRdb copy is restricted to in-frame clones and leaves out a portion. The sample consists of more than 9,000 clones, roughly 77% of them appearing once.

The V gene is TRBV29-1, the J gene TRBJ2-5; 7 bases match TRBD2. This TCR came from a human donor with glioblastoma. Sequences were derived from blood, sampled after dendritic cell vaccination. The CDR3 reads CSVAGGQETQYF. The CDR3 coding sequence is TGCAGCGTTGCGGGAGGCCAAGAGACCCAGTACTTC. The full variable domain, completed using reference TRBV29-1 and TRBJ2-5, is SAVISQKPSRDICQRGTSLTIQCQVDSQVTMMFWYRQQPGQSLTLIATANQGSEATYESGFVIDKFPISRPNLTFSTLTVSNMSPEDSSIYLCSVAGGQETQYFGPGTRLLVL.